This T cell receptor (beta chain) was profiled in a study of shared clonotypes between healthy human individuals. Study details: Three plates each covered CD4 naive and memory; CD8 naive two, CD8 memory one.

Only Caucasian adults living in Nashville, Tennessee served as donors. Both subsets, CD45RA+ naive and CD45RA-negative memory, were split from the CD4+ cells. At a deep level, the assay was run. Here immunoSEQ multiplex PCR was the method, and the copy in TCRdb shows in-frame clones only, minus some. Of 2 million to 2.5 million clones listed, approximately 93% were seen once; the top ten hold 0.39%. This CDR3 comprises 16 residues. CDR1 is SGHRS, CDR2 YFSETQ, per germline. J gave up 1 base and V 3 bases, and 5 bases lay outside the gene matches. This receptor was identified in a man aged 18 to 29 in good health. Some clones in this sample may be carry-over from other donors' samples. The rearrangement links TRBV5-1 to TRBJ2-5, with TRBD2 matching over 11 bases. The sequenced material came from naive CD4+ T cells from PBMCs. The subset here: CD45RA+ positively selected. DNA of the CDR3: TGCGCCAGCAGCTCAACCGGGACTAGCGGCCAAGAGACCCAGTACTTC. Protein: CASSSTGTSGQETQYF.